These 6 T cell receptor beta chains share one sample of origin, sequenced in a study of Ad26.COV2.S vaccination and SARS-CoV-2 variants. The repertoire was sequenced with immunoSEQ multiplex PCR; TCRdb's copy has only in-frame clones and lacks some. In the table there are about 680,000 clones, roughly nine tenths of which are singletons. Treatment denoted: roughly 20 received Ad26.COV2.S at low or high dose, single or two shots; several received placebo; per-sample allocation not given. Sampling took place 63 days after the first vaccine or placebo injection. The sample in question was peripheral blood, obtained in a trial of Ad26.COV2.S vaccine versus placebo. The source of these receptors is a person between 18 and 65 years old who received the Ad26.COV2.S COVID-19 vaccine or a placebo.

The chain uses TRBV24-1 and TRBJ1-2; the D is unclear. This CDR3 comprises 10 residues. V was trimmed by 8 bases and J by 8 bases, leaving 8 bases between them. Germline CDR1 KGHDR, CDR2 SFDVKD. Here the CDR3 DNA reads TGTGCCACCAAAGCAAGAGGCTACACCTTC. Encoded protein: CATKARGYTF.

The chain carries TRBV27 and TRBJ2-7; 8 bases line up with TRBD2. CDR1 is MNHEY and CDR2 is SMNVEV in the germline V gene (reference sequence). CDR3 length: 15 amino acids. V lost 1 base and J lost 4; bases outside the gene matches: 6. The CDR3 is CASSLFAGRVYEQYF. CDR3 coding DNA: TGTGCCAGCAGTTTATTTGCCGGGAGGGTGTACGAGCAGTACTTC.

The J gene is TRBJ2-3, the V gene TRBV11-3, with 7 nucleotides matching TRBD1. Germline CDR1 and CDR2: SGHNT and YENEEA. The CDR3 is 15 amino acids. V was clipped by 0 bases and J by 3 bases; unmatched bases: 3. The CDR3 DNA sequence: TGTGCCAGCAGCTTAGAGAACAGGGGTACAGATACGCAGTATTTT. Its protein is CASSLENRGTDTQYF.

In DNA form, the CDR3 reads TGTGCCATCAGATTGACTAGCGGGCTGTACAATGAGCAGTTCTTC. It codes for CAIRLTSGLYNEQFF. This chain joins TRBV10-3 and TRBJ2-1; 10 bases align to TRBD2. V trimming: 6 bases; J trimming: 4 bases; junction bases outside the gene matches: 6. This CDR3 region has 15 residues. The germline CDR1 and CDR2 sequences are ENHRY and SYGVKD.

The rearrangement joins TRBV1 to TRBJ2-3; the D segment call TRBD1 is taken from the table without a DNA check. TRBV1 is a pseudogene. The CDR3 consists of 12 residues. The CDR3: CTSPRTVNTQYF. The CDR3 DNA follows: TGCACCAGCCCAAGGACAGTAAATACGCAGTATTTT.

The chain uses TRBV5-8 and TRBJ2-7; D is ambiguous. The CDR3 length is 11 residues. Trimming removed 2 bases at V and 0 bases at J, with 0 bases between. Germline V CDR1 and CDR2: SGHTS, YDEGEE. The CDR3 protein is CASSFSYEQYF. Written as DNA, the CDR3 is TGTGCCAGCAGCTTCTCCTACGAGCAGTACTTC.